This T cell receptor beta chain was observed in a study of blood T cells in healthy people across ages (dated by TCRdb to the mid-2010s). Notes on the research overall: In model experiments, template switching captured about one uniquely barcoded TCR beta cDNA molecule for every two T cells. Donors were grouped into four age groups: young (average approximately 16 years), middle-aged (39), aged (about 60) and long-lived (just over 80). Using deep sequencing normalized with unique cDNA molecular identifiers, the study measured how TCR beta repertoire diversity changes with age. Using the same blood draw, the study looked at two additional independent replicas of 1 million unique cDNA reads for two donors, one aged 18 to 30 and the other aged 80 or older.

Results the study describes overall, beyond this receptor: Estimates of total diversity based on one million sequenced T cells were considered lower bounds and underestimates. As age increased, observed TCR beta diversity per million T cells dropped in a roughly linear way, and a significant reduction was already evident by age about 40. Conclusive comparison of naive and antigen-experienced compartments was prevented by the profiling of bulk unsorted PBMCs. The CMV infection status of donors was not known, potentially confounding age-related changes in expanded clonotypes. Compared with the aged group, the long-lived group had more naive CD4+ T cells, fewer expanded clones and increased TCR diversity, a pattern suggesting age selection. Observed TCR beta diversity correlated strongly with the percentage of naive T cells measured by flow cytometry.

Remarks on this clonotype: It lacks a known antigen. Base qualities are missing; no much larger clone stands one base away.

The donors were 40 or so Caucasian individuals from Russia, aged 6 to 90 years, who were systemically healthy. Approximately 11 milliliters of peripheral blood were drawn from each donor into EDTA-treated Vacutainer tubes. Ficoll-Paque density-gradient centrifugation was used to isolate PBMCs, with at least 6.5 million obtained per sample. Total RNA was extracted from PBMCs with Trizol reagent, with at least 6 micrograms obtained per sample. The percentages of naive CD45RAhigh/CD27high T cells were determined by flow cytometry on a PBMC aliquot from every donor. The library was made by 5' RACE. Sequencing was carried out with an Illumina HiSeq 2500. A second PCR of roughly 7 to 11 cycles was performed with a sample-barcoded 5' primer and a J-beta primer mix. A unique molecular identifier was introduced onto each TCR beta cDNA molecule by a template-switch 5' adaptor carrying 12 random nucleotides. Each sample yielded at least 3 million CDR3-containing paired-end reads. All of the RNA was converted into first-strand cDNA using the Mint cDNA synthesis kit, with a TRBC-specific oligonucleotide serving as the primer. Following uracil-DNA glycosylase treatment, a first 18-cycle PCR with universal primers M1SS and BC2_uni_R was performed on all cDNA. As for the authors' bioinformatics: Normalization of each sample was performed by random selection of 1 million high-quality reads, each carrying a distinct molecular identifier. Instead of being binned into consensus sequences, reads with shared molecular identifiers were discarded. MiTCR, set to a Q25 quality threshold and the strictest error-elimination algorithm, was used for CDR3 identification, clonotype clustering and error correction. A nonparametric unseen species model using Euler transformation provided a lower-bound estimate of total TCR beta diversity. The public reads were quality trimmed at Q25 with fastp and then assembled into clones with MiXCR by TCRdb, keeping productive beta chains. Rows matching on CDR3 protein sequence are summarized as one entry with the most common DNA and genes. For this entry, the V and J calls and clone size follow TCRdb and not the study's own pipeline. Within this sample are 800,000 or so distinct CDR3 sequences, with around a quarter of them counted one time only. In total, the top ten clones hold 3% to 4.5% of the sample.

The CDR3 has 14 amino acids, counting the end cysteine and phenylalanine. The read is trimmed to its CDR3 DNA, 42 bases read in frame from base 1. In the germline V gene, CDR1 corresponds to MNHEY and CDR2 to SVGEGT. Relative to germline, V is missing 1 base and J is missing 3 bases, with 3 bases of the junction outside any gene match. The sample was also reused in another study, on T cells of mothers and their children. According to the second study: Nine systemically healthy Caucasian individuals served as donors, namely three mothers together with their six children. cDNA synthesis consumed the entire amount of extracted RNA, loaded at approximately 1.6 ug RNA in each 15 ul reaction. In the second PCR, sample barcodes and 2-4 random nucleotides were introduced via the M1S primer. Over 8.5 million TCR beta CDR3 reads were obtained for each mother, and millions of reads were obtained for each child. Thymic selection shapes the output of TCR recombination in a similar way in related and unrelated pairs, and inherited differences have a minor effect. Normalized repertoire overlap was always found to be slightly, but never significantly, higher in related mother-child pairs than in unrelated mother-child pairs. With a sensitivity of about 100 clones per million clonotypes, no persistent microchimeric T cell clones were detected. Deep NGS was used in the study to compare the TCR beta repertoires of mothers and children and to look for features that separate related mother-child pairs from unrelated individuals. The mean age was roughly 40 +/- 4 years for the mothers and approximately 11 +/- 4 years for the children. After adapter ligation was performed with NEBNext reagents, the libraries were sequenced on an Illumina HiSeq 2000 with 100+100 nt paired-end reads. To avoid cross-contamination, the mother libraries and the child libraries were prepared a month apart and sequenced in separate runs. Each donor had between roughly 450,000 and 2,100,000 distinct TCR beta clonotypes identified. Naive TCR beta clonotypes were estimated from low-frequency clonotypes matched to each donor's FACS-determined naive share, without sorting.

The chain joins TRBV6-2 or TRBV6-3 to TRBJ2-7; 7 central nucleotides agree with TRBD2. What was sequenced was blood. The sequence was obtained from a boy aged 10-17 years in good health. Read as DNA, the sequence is TGTGCCAGCAGTTACTTTGGGGAGGGCTACGAGCAGTACTTC. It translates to CASSYFGEGYEQYF.